This TCR beta chain was obtained from a study of CD8 T cells in ankylosing spondylitis (dated by TCRdb to the late 2010s). In terms of the full investigation: The study set out to find disease-linked TCR variants by profiling T cell receptor beta repertoires in ankylosing spondylitis patients and healthy donors. The whole study cohort included 108 healthy donors and around 25 ankylosing spondylitis patients. Peripheral blood was sampled, and synovial fluid was additionally collected from ankylosing spondylitis patients. Results the study describes overall, beyond this receptor: The disease-linked clones showed a CD8+ phenotype and occurred at relatively low frequencies in peripheral blood. According to the report, matched synovial fluid samples from ankylosing spondylitis patients were significantly enriched for the disease-linked clones. Some of the motif variants had been reported before in the synovial fluid and blood of reactive arthritis patients, a finding that suggests common disease-initiation mechanisms. Blood from ankylosing spondylitis patients appeared to be characterized by a TCR beta motif composed of under ten highly homologous amino acid variants.

The sequencing machine was an Illumina HiSeq 2500. Quantitative 5'-RACE with molecular barcodes was used to prepare TCR beta libraries. The original pipeline was this. A new computational method, built on a probabilistic model of VDJ rearrangement, was used to identify disease-linked TCR variants. TCRdb's own reprocessing of the public reads used fastp at Q25 and MiXCR and kept productive beta chains. Each entry is one CDR3 protein sequence, shown with its most common DNA and genes. Here the V and J calls rest on TCRdb's processing, not on the authors' analysis. The sample includes 220,000 or so distinct CDR3 sequences, with around 16% observed a single time. The ten biggest clones cover roughly 46% of the sample. Note on this clonotype: What this receptor recognizes is not known. No clone much larger than this one lies a single base away; base qualities are absent.

The origin of this receptor is a male donor with ankylosing spondylitis. Sequenced material: blood, either unsorted or a sorted T cell fraction (not recorded which).

In nucleotide form, the sequence is TGTGCCAGCAGCCAGAACCCGGGCAGGGGAAGATACGAGCAGTACTTC. This sequence encodes CASSQNPGRGRYEQYF. The chain is encoded by TRBV4-2 joined to TRBJ2-7; the D region possibly corresponds to TRBD1 (6 bases align). V is shortened by 3 bases, J by 4 bases, and the region joining them spans 19 bases. The cysteine opens and the phenylalanine closes a CDR3 of 16 amino acids. Only the CDR3 DNA stays, 48 bases, in frame from base 1. CDR1 and CDR2, per the germline V gene, are LGHNA and YNFKEQ.